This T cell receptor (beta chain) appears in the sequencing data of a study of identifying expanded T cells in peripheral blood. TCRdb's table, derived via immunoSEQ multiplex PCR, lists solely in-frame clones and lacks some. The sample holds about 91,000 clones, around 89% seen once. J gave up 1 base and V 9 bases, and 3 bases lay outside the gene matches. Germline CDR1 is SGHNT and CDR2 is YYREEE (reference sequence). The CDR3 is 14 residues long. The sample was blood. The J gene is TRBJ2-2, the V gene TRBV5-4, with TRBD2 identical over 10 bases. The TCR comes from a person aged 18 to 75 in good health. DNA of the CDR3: TGTGCCACCCGACTAGCGGGGAACACCGGGGAGCTGTTTTTT. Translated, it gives CATRLAGNTGELFF. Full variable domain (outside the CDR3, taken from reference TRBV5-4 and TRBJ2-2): ETGVTQSPTHLIKTRGQQVTLRCSSQSGHNTVSWYQQALGQGPQFIFQYYREEENGRGNFPPRFSGLQFPNYSSELNVNALELDDSALYLCATRLAGNTGELFFGEGSRLTVL.